Sequencing of this TCR beta chain was carried out in a study of spatial heterogeneity in lung cancer. Looking at the study overall: Sequence detection consistently recorded a greater number of beta-chain than alpha-chain sequences.

Using its own MiXCR run on the 5' RACE reads, TCRdb lists one record per CDR3 protein. Found here are 39,000 or so distinct CDR3 sequences, roughly a tenth of them singletons; the top ten hold about a sixth. The time point: blood at routine non-recurrence follow-up after resection. Unsorted tumor, nontumor lung tissue or cryopreserved PBMC supplied the whole RNA. This clonotype was seen only a few times. With V trimmed by 5 bases and J by 0 bases, 6 bases remained unmatched. The CDR3 runs to 15 residues. The TCR was taken from a female donor with early-stage non-small cell lung cancer. This chain connects TRBV12-3 or TRBV12-4 to TRBJ2-5, with TRBD1 matching 7 bases. Source: PBMCs, taken at follow-up. CDR3 sequence (DNA): TGTGCCAGCAGTCCCCCGGGACAGAACCAAGAGACCCAGTACTTC. Protein sequence: CASSPPGQNQETQYF.